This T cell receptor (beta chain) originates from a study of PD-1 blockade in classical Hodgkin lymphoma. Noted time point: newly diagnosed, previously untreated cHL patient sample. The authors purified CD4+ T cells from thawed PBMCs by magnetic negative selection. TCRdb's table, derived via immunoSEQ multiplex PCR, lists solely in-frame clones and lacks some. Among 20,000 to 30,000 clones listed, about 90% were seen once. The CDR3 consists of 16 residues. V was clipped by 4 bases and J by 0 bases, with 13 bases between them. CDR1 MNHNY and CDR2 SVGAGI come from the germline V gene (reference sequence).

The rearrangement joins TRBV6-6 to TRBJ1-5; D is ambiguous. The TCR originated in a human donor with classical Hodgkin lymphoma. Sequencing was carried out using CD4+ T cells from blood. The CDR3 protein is CASSFWTVNSNQPQHF. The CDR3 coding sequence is TGTGCCAGCAGTTTCTGGACCGTCAATAGCAATCAGCCCCAGCATTTT.